Presented here are 25 T cell receptor beta chains from one specimen sequenced in a study of blood T cell repertoires in COVID-19. The protocol was immunoSEQ multiplex PCR, while the TCRdb copy is restricted to in-frame clones and leaves out a portion. This table holds fewer than 250,000 clones, about 91% found once. Sequenced input: peripheral blood. The source is a man aged 25-40 years with acute or convalescent COVID-19.

The V call is TRBV7-9, the J call TRBJ1-2; 8 positions match TRBD1. Germline-derived CDR1 and CDR2 are SEHNR and FQNEAQ (reference sequence). The length of the CDR3 is 15 residues. V lost 5 bases, J lost 4 bases, and 9 bases stayed unmatched. Here the CDR3 reads CASSGWTGIGYGYTF. CDR3 sequence (DNA): TGTGCCAGCAGCGGGTGGACAGGGATTGGCTATGGCTACACCTTC.

The genes are TRBV27 and TRBJ2-5; 7 bases align to TRBD2. There are 16 residues in the CDR3. Germline assignment: CDR1 MNHEY and CDR2 SMNVEV (reference sequence). The ends lost 5 bases at V and 5 bases at J; junction bases unmatched: 14. Here the CDR3 DNA reads TGTGCCAGCAGTCCCTATCTAGCGGATCAATTGGAGACCCAGTACTTC. Translation: CASSPYLADQLETQYF.

V usage is TRBV6-6 and J usage is TRBJ2-5; no reliable D call. The CDR3 is 11 amino acids. V lost 4 bases and J 5 bases, leaving 5 bases between the germline ends. Germline V gives CDR1 MNHNY, CDR2 SVGAGI (reference sequence). CDR3 residues: CASSFRETQYF. The DNA for the CDR3 is TGTGCCAGCAGTTTCCGGGAGACCCAGTACTTC.

The chain carries TRBV6-5 and TRBJ2-7, with 8 bases lining up with TRBD2. Germline CDR1 and CDR2: MNHEY and SVGAGI. The CDR3 has 15 residues. The ends lost 0 bases at V and 6 bases at J; junction bases unmatched: 7. The CDR3 region is CASSYSTGGTGEQYF. In DNA form, the CDR3 reads TGTGCCAGCAGTTACTCGACGGGGGGGACCGGCGAGCAGTACTTC.

This chain connects TRBV3-1 (or the pseudogene TRBV3-2) to TRBJ2-2; 8 positions agree with TRBD2. The CDR3 totals 17 residues. In germline, CDR1 is LGHDT, CDR2 YNNKEL (reference sequence). V lost 2 bases, J lost 5 bases, and 10 bases stayed unmatched. The CDR3 DNA sequence: TGTGCCAGCAGCCAATGGACTAGCCTCTCTGTAACCGGGGAGCTGTTTTTT. Amino acid sequence: CASSQWTSLSVTGELFF.

This chain links TRBV27 with TRBJ2-5; weak D call: TRBD1 (6 bases). This CDR3 is built from 17 residues. Trimming cost V 6 bases and J 5 bases, with 25 bases left between them. Germline loops: CDR1 MNHEY, CDR2 SMNVEV (reference sequence). The CDR3 nucleotides are TGTGCCAGCAGCTTAGGAACAGGGTACAGGCTGGGGGAGACCCAGTACTTC. As protein: CASSLGTGYRLGETQYF.

The chain carries TRBV29-1 and TRBJ2-5, with D unclear. Germline loops: CDR1 SQVTM, CDR2 ANQGSEA. This CDR3 comprises 12 residues. Trimming took 4 bases from V and 0 from J, leaving 6 bases between them. Here the CDR3 DNA reads TGCAGCGTTGCACCAGACCAAGAGACCCAGTACTTC. Translation gives CSVAPDQETQYF. Full variable domain (remainder filled in from reference TRBV29-1 and TRBJ2-5): SAVISQKPSRDICQRGTSLTIQCQVDSQVTMMFWYRQQPGQSLTLIATANQGSEATYESGFVIDKFPISRPNLTFSTLTVSNMSPEDSSIYLCSVAPDQETQYFGPGTRLLVL.

The chain links TRBV28 to TRBJ2-3, with a possible D match to TRBD1 (5 bases). Between the trimmed V and J ends, which lost 2 bases and 11 bases, there was a span of 20 bases. This CDR3 has 15 amino acids. Looked up from germline, CDR1 is MDHEN and CDR2 is SYDVKM. The CDR3 protein is CASSLGGLGEWRQYF. Written as DNA, the CDR3 is TGTGCCAGCAGTTTAGGTGGGCTAGGGGAATGGAGGCAGTATTTT.

This rearrangement joins TRBV6-5 to TRBJ1-1, with D hard to call. Germline V lookup: CDR1 MNHEY, CDR2 SVGAGI. Trimming took off 4 bases at V and 8 bases at J, with 14 bases between the two ends. The CDR3 consists of 13 residues. Written as DNA, the CDR3 is TGTGCCAGCAGTTCCCAGGAAGGTAAAGAAGCTTTCTTT. Amino acid sequence: CASSSQEGKEAFF.

The chain links TRBV30 to TRBJ2-3; D might be TRBD2 (5 bases). Germline V gives CDR1 GTSNPN, CDR2 SVGIG (reference sequence). The CDR3 has 13 residues. V lost 3 bases, J lost 0 bases, and 7 bases lay in between. The CDR3 region has the DNA TGTGCCTGGAGACTAGGAAGCACAGATACGCAGTATTTT. Amino acid sequence: CAWRLGSTDTQYF.

The rearrangement uses TRBV7-3 and TRBJ2-5, with 12 positions matching TRBD2. V was clipped by 5 bases and J by 5 bases; unmatched bases: 9. Germline CDR1 is SGHTA and CDR2 is FQGTGA. The CDR3 spans 16 residues. The CDR3 region has the DNA TGTGCCAGCAGCCCCCAAGGAACTAGCGGGGGGGAGACCCAGTACTTC. Amino acid sequence: CASSPQGTSGGETQYF.

The rearrangement uses TRBV11-2 and TRBJ2-5; 8 nucleotides align to TRBD1. Trimming at V came to 5 bases and at J to 6 bases, leaving 8 bases not matched to a gene. Germline CDR1 is SGHAT and CDR2 is FQNNGV. The CDR3 extends over 14 amino acids. The CDR3 reads CASSQTGTGQTQYF. For the CDR3, the DNA is TGTGCCAGCAGCCAAACCGGGACAGGTCAGACCCAGTACTTC.

The chain combines TRBV19 with TRBJ1-5; possibly TRBD1 for D (6 bases). V was shortened by 9 bases and J by 4 bases, with 19 bases between the two germline ends. The germline CDR1 and CDR2 sequences are LNHDA and SQIVND (reference sequence). This CDR3 contains 15 residues. The CDR3 sequence: CASFQGKGLNQPQHF. CDR3 nucleotides: TGTGCCAGCTTTCAGGGGAAGGGGCTGAATCAGCCCCAGCATTTT.

The genes are TRBV27 and TRBJ2-3; 10 nucleotides match TRBD2. This CDR3 is 15 amino acids long. Trimming at V came to 0 bases and at J to 5 bases, leaving 2 bases not matched to a gene. Germline loops: CDR1 MNHEY, CDR2 SMNVEV (reference sequence). The CDR3, as DNA: TGTGCCAGCAGTTTATCACGACTAGCGGGAGATACGCAGTATTTT. Residues: CASSLSRLAGDTQYF.

J is TRBJ2-5 and V is TRBV28; possible D gene TRBD1, 5 bases. V lost 5 bases and J 2 bases, leaving 12 bases between the germline ends. Per the germline V gene, CDR1 is MDHEN and CDR2 is SYDVKM. This CDR3 has 14 residues. As DNA, the CDR3 is TGTGCCAGCAGTGAAGCAGGGATTCAAGAGACCCAGTACTTC. The encoded protein is CASSEAGIQETQYF.

V usage is TRBV19 and J usage is TRBJ1-5, with D perhaps matching TRBD1 (5 bases). CDR3 size: 15 residues. CDR1 is LNHDA, CDR2 SQIVND, per germline (reference sequence). Trimming removed 1 base at V and 0 bases at J, with 7 bases between. The CDR3 DNA is TGTGCCAGTAGTATAGGACAGAGTAGCAATCAGCCCCAGCATTTT. Its protein product is CASSIGQSSNQPQHF.

The CDR3 nucleotides are TGCGCCAGCAGCCAAGATCGGGGTCATAGCAATCAGCCCCAGCATTTT. Its translation: CASSQDRGHSNQPQHF. This chain uses TRBV4-1 with TRBJ1-5, with D hard to call. CDR3 size: 16 residues. Germline CDR1 and CDR2: MGHRA and YSYEKL. V shed 0 bases and J shed 0 bases, with 9 bases lying between them.

This clone was detected only once. The V call is TRBV5-1, the J call TRBJ1-2; maybe TRBD1 (6 bases). The V and J ends lost 4 bases and 6 bases respectively, with 19 bases between them. Germline V lookup: CDR1 SGHRS, CDR2 YFSETQ. The length of the CDR3 is 15 residues. CDR3 nucleotides: TGCGCCAGCAGCGTACGCGGGGGCAGTACAGATGGCTACACCTTC. Its protein is CASSVRGGSTDGYTF.

The chain couples TRBV28 to TRBJ1-3; 9 nucleotides line up with TRBD1. With V trimmed by 4 bases and J by 0 bases, 1 base remained unmatched. This CDR3 contains 15 residues. From germline, CDR1 is MDHEN and CDR2 SYDVKM. As DNA, the CDR3 is TGTGCCAGCAGTTCGACAGGGGGCTCTGGAAACACCATATATTTT. Protein product: CASSSTGGSGNTIYF.

This chain connects TRBV18 to TRBJ1-5; 10 bases map to TRBD1. The CDR3 is 15 amino acids. CDR1 KGHSH and CDR2 LQKENI come from the germline V gene. V shed 4 bases, J shed 6 bases, and the junction held 6 bases outside the gene matches. The CDR3 loop reads CASSQDRGQGQPQHF. As DNA, the CDR3 is TGTGCCAGCTCACAAGACAGGGGGCAAGGTCAGCCCCAGCATTTT. The full variable domain, in which reference TRBV18 and TRBJ1-5 provide the parts outside the CDR3, is NAGVMQNPRHLVRRRGQEARLRCSPMKGHSHVYWYRQLPEEGLKFMVYLQKENIIDESGMPKERFSAEFPKEGPSILRIQQVVRGDSAAYFCASSQDRGQGQPQHFGDGTRLSIL.

This chain joins TRBV6-5 and TRBJ2-7, with 7 bases that match TRBD2. Losses at the gene ends were 7 bases for V and 6 bases for J; bases not matched to a gene: 6. This CDR3 has 12 residues. Germline CDR1 reads MNHEY; CDR2 reads SVGAGI. Written as DNA, the CDR3 is TGTGCCAGCAACTACGGGGAGGGCGAGCAGTACTTC. It translates to CASNYGEGEQYF.

The chain joins TRBV11-2 to TRBJ2-3, with D perhaps TRBD1 (5 bases). Germline values: CDR1 SGHAT, CDR2 FQNNGV. This CDR3 is built from 15 residues. Trimming stripped 0 bases from V and 8 bases from J, with 15 bases between. The CDR3 sequence is CASSLDQPLRGTQYF. In DNA, the CDR3 is TGTGCCAGCAGCTTAGATCAGCCCTTAAGGGGTACGCAGTATTTT.

The gene calls are TRBV19 and TRBJ1-2; possible D gene TRBD1, 5 bases. Trimming stripped 7 bases from V and 10 bases from J, with 13 bases between. Germline V gene sequence: CDR1 LNHDA, CDR2 SQIVND (reference sequence). The CDR3 sequence is 11 residues long. The CDR3 protein is CASTLGGDYTF. As DNA, the CDR3 is TGTGCCAGTACCCTGGGGGGAGACTACACCTTC.

DNA for the CDR3: TGTGCCAGCAGACCCCGGGGCTCCTACAATGAGCAGTTCTTC. Its protein is CASRPRGSYNEQFF. The V gene is TRBV3-1 (or the pseudogene TRBV3-2), the J gene TRBJ2-1; perhaps TRBD2 as D (5 bases). Germline V CDR1 and CDR2: LGHDT, YNNKEL (reference sequence). The CDR3 totals 14 residues. Trimming removed 6 bases from V and 0 bases from J, with 9 bases in between.

V and J are TRBV7-9 and TRBJ1-5; 9 bases align to TRBD1. This CDR3 is built from 16 residues. V lost 5 bases and J lost 0; bases outside the gene matches: 5. The germline V gene has CDR1 SEHNR and CDR2 FQNEAQ (reference sequence). In DNA form, the CDR3 reads TGTGCCAGCAGCCTGGGGACAGGGACTAGCAATCAGCCCCAGCATTTT. This sequence encodes CASSLGTGTSNQPQHF.